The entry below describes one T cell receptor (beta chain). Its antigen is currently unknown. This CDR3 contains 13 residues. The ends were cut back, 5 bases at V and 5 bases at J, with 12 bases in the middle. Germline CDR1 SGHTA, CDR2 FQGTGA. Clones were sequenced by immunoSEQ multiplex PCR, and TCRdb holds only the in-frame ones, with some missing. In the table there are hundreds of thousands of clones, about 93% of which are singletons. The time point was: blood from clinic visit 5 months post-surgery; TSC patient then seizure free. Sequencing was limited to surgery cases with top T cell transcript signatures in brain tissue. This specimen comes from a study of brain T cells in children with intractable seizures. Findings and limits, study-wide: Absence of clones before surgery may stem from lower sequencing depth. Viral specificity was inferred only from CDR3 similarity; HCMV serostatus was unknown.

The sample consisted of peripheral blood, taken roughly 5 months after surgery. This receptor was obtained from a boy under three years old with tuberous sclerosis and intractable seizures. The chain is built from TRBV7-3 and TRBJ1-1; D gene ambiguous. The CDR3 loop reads CASSPAWGTEAFF. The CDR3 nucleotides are TGTGCCAGCAGCCCCGCCTGGGGAACTGAAGCTTTCTTT.